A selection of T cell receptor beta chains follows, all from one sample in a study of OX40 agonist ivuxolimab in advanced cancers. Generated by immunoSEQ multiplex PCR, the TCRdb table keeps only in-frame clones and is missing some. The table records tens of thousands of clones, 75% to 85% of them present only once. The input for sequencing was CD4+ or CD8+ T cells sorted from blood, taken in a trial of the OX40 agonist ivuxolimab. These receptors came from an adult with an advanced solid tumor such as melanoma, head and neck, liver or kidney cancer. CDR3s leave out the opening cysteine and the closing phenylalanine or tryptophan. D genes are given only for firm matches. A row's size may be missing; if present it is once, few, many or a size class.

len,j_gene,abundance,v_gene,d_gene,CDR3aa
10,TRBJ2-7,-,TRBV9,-,ASSGSSAEQY
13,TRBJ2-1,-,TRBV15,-,ATSRDGDGHNEQF
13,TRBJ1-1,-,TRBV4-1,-,ASSQARGQNTEAF
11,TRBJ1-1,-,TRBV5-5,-,ASSSDVNTEAF
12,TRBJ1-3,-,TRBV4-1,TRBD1,ASSQGTGVNTIY
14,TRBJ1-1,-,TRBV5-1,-,ASSLGFGGMNTEAF
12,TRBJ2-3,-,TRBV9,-,ASSITTGTDTQY
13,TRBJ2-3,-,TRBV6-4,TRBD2,ASSPSGGAVDTQY
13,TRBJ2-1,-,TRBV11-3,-,ASSLDGGEYNEQF
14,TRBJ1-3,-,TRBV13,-,ASSLAPGDSGNTIY
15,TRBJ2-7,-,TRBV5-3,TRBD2,ARSSGLAGAVDYEQY
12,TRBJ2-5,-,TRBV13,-,ASSLGVQTETQY
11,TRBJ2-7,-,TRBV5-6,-,ASSPGQTYEQY
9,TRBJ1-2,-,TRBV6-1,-,ASTEGPGYT
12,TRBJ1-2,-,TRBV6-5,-,ASSYGREAYGYT
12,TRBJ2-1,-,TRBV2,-,ASSTSDSYNEQF
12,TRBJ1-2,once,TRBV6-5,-,ASSYSAGLYGYT
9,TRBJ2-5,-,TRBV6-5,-,ASKWGETQY
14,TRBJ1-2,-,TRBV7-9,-,ASSSATAAHNYGYT
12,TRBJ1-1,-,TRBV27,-,ASSLRQAGTEAF
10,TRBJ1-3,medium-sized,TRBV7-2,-,ASSSQGNTIY
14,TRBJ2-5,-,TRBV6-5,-,ASSYTSGGGGETQY
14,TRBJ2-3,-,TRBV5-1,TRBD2,ASSSLAGGRTDTQY
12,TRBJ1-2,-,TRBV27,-,ASSLSNANYGYT
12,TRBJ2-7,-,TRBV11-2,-,ASSLAQISYEQY
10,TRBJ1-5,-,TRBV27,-,ASSFSNQPQH
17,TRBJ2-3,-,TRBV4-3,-,ASSSRGGGGPPISDTQY
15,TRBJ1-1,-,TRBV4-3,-,ASSQGWALTGNTEAF
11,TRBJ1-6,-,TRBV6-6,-,ASREGLNSPLH
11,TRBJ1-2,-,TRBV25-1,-,ASSREYFLGYT
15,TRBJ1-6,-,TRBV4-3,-,ASSQDPTGLMNSPLH
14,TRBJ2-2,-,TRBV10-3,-,AISEKDKEDTGELF
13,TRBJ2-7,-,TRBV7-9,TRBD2,ASSPSTGLSIEQY
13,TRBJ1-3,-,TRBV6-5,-,ASSLFWGSGNTIY
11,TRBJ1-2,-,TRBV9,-,ASSGGIFYGYT
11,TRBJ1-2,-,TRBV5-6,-,ASSTALMIDYT
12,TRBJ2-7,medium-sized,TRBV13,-,ASSLGASTYEQY
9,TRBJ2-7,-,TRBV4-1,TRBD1,ASGQGYEQY
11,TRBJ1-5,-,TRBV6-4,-,ASSVSGNQPQH
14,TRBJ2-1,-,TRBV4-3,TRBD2,ASSQDSGGFYNEQF
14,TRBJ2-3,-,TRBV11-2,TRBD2,ASSSGLARSTDTQY
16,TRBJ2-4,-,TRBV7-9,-,ASSQLGQTSSSKNIQY
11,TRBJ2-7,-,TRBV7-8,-,ASSAGPGYEQY
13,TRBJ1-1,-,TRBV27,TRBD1,ASSFSKGAGTEAF
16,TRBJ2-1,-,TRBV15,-,ATSRDLFYGSSYNEQF
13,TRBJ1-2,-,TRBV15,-,ATSSWNGGGNGYT
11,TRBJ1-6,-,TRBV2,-,ASFDRLNSPLH
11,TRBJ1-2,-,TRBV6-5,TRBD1,ASSTFTGDGYT
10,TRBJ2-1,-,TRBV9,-,ASSVNYNEQF
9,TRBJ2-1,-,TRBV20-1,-,SAERSTEQF
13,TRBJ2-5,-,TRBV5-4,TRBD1,ASKTGTGVGETQY
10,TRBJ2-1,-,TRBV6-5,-,ASSVYYNEQF
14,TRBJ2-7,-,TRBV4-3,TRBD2,ASSQDRAGGRYEQY
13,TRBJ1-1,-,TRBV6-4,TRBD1,ATGTGDGIDTEAF